Sequencing of this T cell receptor (beta chain) was carried out in a study of T-cell reconstitution after alpha-beta-depleted transplantation in children (dated by TCRdb to 2016 to 2017). Turning to the overall study: Using TCR repertoire profiling, the study quantitatively followed how T-cell immune reconstitution unfolded in children after TCRalphabeta/CD19-depleted allogeneic hematopoietic cell transplantation. On the study overall, not on this receptor specifically: Over subsequent months, a decline in hyperexpanded clone frequencies was noted, and after one year, T-cell counts and TCRbeta diversity were mostly ascribed to newly produced T cells. In some patients, the high TCRbeta diversity seen at day 60 was put down to recipient T cells and intrathymic progenitors that had survived conditioning. The apparently early alphabetaT-cell count recovery about two months after transplant was reportedly dependent on only several hundred rapidly expanded clones derived from non-depleted graft cells.

Libraries were made using PCR. TCRdb names Illumina HiSeq 2500 as the instrument used. TCR library preparation used molecular barcoding, with unique molecular identifiers applied to normalize quantification of the TCRbeta repertoire. Using fastp at Q25 and MiXCR, TCRdb reprocessed the public reads and kept productive beta chains. Rows with one shared CDR3 protein collapse into an entry with the most common genes and DNA. The sample includes about 980,000 distinct CDR3 sequences, with under 30% observed a single time. Over 25% of the sample is held by the ten biggest clonotypes. Explained via the paper, the treatment or condition label denotes: allogeneic hematopoietic cell transplantation with graft depleted of TCRalphabeta T cells and CD19 B cells. Transplant recipients were children who received TCRalphabeta/CD19-depleted allogeneic hematopoietic cell grafts. This clonotype was seen only a few times. Its target antigen remains unknown. Base quality data are lacking; no much larger clone is found one base away.

There are 15 amino acids in the CDR3, from cysteine to phenylalanine inclusive. The entry retains the CDR3 DNA only, 45 bases that are in frame from base 1. A distance of 15 bases separates the germline ends of V and J, which lose 3 bases and 4 bases respectively. From a lookup of the germline V gene (reference sequence), CDR1 and CDR2 are SGHKS and YYEKEE. Source: PBMCs, mostly from graft donor cells, taken 360 days after TCRalphabeta/CD19-depleted stem cell transplant. Recombination linked TRBV5-5 to TRBJ2-3; the D call could be TRBD1 or TRBD2, with each sharing 5 bases. The sequence derives from a boy under two years old who had a stem cell transplant for SCID, so the T cells may come from the graft donor. The nucleotide sequence reads TGTGCCAGCAGCTCGACATATCGGGACCCAGATACGCAGTATTTT. This sequence encodes CASSSTYRDPDTQYF.